This T cell receptor (beta chain) is drawn from a study of T cell changes during pregnancy in multiple sclerosis (dated by TCRdb to about 2019). Regarding the research as a whole: The study looked at changes in the T cell repertoire across pregnancy in women with multiple sclerosis.

The CDR3 spans 17 residues, from the cysteine through the phenylalanine. Just the 51-base CDR3 DNA is kept, in frame starting at base 1. V loses 0 bases at its end and J loses 7 bases; junction bases beyond the gene matches: 10. Looking up the germline V gene yields CDR1 SGHDN and CDR2 FVKESK. Note on this clone: The antigen it binds to is not known. Per-base quality was not reported, and no clone a single base away is much larger than it.

Library preparation employed the immunoSEQ multiplex PCR assay. In TCRdb, the immuneACCESS table is reduced to in-frame sequences with V and J assigned. These tables do not hold every clone; where another copy was compared, an unresolved V gene accounts for under half, and the others remain unexplained. The sample has 85,000 to 100,000 clones on record, 91% of them singletons. The ten largest clones represent about 0.95% of the sample. Recombination joined TRBV14 with TRBJ1-2; 11 of the junction bases match TRBD1. Sequenced material: peripheral blood, taken before pregnancy. The TCR was taken from a female donor with multiple sclerosis, enrolled in a pregnancy study. The DNA sequence reads TGTGCCAGCAGCCAAGATCGGTGGACAGGGGGCTCAACTGGCTACACCTTC. Its translation is CASSQDRWTGGSTGYTF.